This T cell receptor beta chain comes out of a study of shared clonotypes between healthy human individuals. General study points: The researchers took only blood, and tissue repertoires probably look different.

CD45RO negativity and positive selection for CCR7 defined naive CD8 cells, a population that excluded terminally differentiated effector memory CD45RA+ cells. Each donor was a Caucasian adult residing in Nashville, Tennessee. Of note for this clone: The antigen remains undetermined.

The assay was immunoSEQ multiplex PCR, and TCRdb's table has in-frame clones only and misses some. The data contain around 2,000,000 clones, 90% to 95% of them singletons. Trimming took off 10 bases at V and 5 bases at J, with 23 bases between the two ends. Germline V gene lookup returns CDR1 SNHLY and CDR2 FYNNEI. CDR3 length: 16 amino acids. The sample was naive CD8+ T cells from PBMCs. The sequence was obtained from a young man in good health. Some clones in this sample may be carry-over from other donors' samples. The rearrangement uses TRBV2 and TRBJ1-4, with TRBD1 as a possible D gene (5 bases). The CDR3 coding sequence is TGTGCCACCGTAGCAGATGAGGCAGGGCAGAATGAAAAACTGTTTTTT. It encodes CATVADEAGQNEKLFF.